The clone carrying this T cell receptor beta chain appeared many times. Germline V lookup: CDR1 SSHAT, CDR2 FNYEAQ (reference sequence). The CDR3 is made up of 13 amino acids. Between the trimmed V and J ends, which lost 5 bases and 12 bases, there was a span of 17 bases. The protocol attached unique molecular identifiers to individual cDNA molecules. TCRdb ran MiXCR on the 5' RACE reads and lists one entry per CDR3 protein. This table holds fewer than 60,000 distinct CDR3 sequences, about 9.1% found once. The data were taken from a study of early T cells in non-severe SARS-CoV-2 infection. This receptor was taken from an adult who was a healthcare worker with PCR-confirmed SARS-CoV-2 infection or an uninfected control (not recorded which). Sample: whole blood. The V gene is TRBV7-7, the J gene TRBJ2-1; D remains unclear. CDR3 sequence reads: CASSPEEATPQFF. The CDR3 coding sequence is TGTGCCAGCAGCCCGGAAGAAGCAACTCCGCAGTTCTTC.